This entry is about one T cell receptor (beta chain). Authors' analysis steps: It was from reference gene primer amplification that nucleated cell counts were estimated. Sequenced by immunoSEQ multiplex PCR; TCRdb stores in-frame clones only, minus some. That table supplies the V and J calls and clone size; D and trimming were determined from the DNA. The data contain hundreds of thousands of clones, approximately 90% of them seen just once; the ten biggest clones take up roughly 3.4%. This entry belongs to a study of blood T cell repertoires in COVID-19. This CDR3 is built from 14 residues. V dropped 4 bases and J dropped 4; count of bases not matched to a gene: 7. Germline CDR1 SGHRS, CDR2 YFSETQ.

The clonotype was recovered from a woman younger than 35 who had recovered from COVID-19. The material sequenced was peripheral blood. The chain recombines TRBV5-1 with TRBJ1-1, with 7 bases lining up with TRBD1. For the CDR3, the DNA is TGCGCCAGCAGCATGAAACAGGGGAGCACTGAAGCTTTCTTT. Amino acid sequence: CASSMKQGSTEAFF.